Shown below are 32 T cell receptor beta chains from a single sample sequenced in a study of technical replicates of blood from a handful of donors. Here immunoSEQ multiplex PCR was the method, and the copy in TCRdb shows in-frame clones only, minus some. The data contain about 88,000 clones, over 90% of them singletons. What was sequenced was T cells isolated from PBMCs. Source of these receptors: a human donor in good health.

The chain recombines TRBV5-4 with TRBJ2-7; TRBD2 aligns across 13 bases. From germline, CDR1 is SGHNT and CDR2 YYREEE (reference sequence). This CDR3 has 15 residues. V shed 0 bases, J shed 4 bases, and the junction held 1 base outside the gene matches. The CDR3 DNA is TGTGCCAGCAGCTTGGGACTAGCGGGAGGTTACGAGCAGTACTTC. Protein: CASSLGLAGGYEQYF.

This sequence joins TRBV27 and TRBJ1-5; D gene ambiguous. V lost 5 bases and J 1 base, leaving 15 bases between the germline ends. CDR1 is MNHEY, CDR2 SMNVEV, per germline (reference sequence). The CDR3 is made up of 16 amino acids. The CDR3 protein is CASSPNKIQSNQPQHF. The DNA of the CDR3 is TGTGCCAGCAGTCCCAATAAGATCCAGAGCAATCAGCCCCAGCATTTT.

The rearrangement uses TRBV6-1 and TRBJ2-2, with 10 bases aligning to TRBD1. The germline V gene encodes CDR1 MNHNS and CDR2 SASEGT. With V trimmed by 4 bases and J by 1 base, 0 bases remained unmatched. The CDR3 covers 15 residues. CDR3 coding DNA: TGTGCCAGCAGTGGGACAGGGGGGAACACCGGGGAGCTGTTTTTT. This gives the protein CASSGTGGNTGELFF.

This sequence joins TRBV10-3 and TRBJ1-4; D gene ambiguous. The CDR3 consists of 15 residues. V shed 0 bases and J shed 0 bases, with 5 bases lying between them. Germline CDR1 reads ENHRY; CDR2 reads SYGVKD. CDR3 DNA sequence: TGTGCCATCAGTGAGTCCGGGGCAACTAATGAAAAACTGTTTTTT. Protein sequence: CAISESGATNEKLFF.

The V call is TRBV5-6, the J call TRBJ2-3, with a tentative D call TRBD2 (5 bases). The V and J ends lost 4 bases and 1 base respectively, with 10 bases between them. This CDR3 contains 14 residues. Germline V gene sequence: CDR1 SGHDT, CDR2 YYEEEE. The CDR3 is CASSNAGGTDTQYF. The CDR3, as DNA: TGTGCCAGCAGCAACGCCGGGGGCACAGATACGCAGTATTTT.

This chain links TRBV30 with TRBJ2-2, with 7 bases matching TRBD1. Losses at the gene ends were 4 bases for V and 0 bases for J; bases not matched to a gene: 2. Germline CDR1 is GTSNPN and CDR2 is SVGIG (reference sequence). The CDR3 length is 14 residues. The CDR3 DNA is TGTGCCTGGATACAGGGGACGAACACCGGGGAGCTGTTTTTT. Translated, it gives CAWIQGTNTGELFF.

In this sample, this clone turned up once. The chain couples TRBV4-2 to TRBJ2-7, with D hard to call. Germline V lookup: CDR1 LGHNA, CDR2 YNFKEQ. V lost 1 base, J lost 0 bases, and 13 bases lay in between. The CDR3 is made up of 16 amino acids. The CDR3 bases are TGTGCCAGCAGCCAAGTCGTAAACCCGAGCTCCTACGAGCAGTACTTC. Amino acids: CASSQVVNPSSYEQYF.

The rearrangement uses TRBV7-9 and TRBJ2-2, with TRBD1 matching over 7 bases. The germline V gene encodes CDR1 SEHNR and CDR2 FQNEAQ (reference sequence). This CDR3 is built from 15 residues. V lost 2 bases and J lost 5; bases outside the gene matches: 5. For the CDR3, the DNA is TGTGCCAGCAGCTTAACAGGGGCTGCGACCGGGGAGCTGTTTTTT. Protein sequence: CASSLTGAATGELFF.

This chain joins TRBV28 and TRBJ2-1, with 7 bases identical to TRBD1. The V gene's germline CDR1 is MDHEN and CDR2 SYDVKM. This CDR3 region has 15 residues. The V segment lost 3 bases and the J segment 5 bases; nucleotides outside the gene matches: 7. The CDR3 nucleotides are TGTGCCAGCAGTTTTGTCAGGGGGTACGACAATGAGCAGTTCTTC. This translates into CASSFVRGYDNEQFF. Variable domain in full (rest from reference TRBV28 and TRBJ2-1): DVKVTQSSRYLVKRTGEKVFLECVQDMDHENMFWYRQDPGLGLRLIYFSYDVKMKEKGDIPEGYSVSREKKERFSLILESASTNQTSMYLCASSFVRGYDNEQFFGPGTRLTVL.

This clone was seen more than once but under ten times. The chain links TRBV9 to TRBJ1-1, with 11 bases that match TRBD1. CDR3 length: 14 residues. CDR1 SGDLS and CDR2 YYNGEE come from the germline V gene. Trimming cost V 3 bases and J 4 bases; bases outside gene matches: 2. In DNA, the CDR3 is TGTGCCAGCAGCGCTGGACAGGGGGCCACTGAAGCTTTCTTT. Residues: CASSAGQGATEAFF.

This clone was seen a single time. This chain links TRBV5-1 with TRBJ2-2; TRBD1 matches at 8 bases. The CDR3 covers 14 residues. V shed 4 bases, J shed 7 bases, and the junction held 6 bases outside the gene matches. CDR1 and CDR2 (germline): SGHRS, YFSETQ. CDR3 region: CASSPDRVNGELFF. In DNA form, the CDR3 reads TGCGCCAGCAGCCCGGACAGGGTTAACGGGGAGCTGTTTTTT.

The chain couples TRBV15 to TRBJ1-2; tentative D call: TRBD1 (5 bases). This CDR3 is 16 amino acids long. Germline lookup yields CDR1 LNHNV and CDR2 YYDKDF (reference sequence). The ends were cut back, 0 bases at V and 0 bases at J, with 11 bases in the middle. CDR3 coding DNA: TGTGCCACCAGCAGAGAGGTCGACAGTTCTAACTATGGCTACACCTTC. It translates to CATSREVDSSNYGYTF.

This chain links TRBV5-4 with TRBJ1-2; D call uncertain. The CDR3 runs to 15 residues. Germline V gene lookup returns CDR1 SGHNT and CDR2 YYREEE (reference sequence). V was pared by 0 bases and J by 0 bases, with 9 bases between. The CDR3 reads CASSLVYSSNYGYTF. In DNA form, the CDR3 reads TGTGCCAGCAGCTTGGTTTACAGCTCTAACTATGGCTACACCTTC.

The genes are TRBV7-9 and TRBJ1-5, with a tentative D call TRBD1 (5 bases). Looked up from germline, CDR1 is SEHNR and CDR2 is FQNEAQ (reference sequence). The length of the CDR3 is 14 residues. V was shortened by 2 bases and J by 1 base, with 6 bases between the two germline ends. CDR3 nucleotides: TGTGCCAGCAGCTTACAGGGCAGCAATCAGCCCCAGCATTTT. As protein: CASSLQGSNQPQHF.

The chain combines TRBV19 with TRBJ2-1, with D perhaps matching TRBD2 (6 bases). The CDR3 has 15 residues. Trimming took off 3 bases at V and 8 bases at J, with 17 bases between the two ends. Germline loops: CDR1 LNHDA, CDR2 SQIVND (reference sequence). The CDR3 sequence is CASSIRRGEPYEQFF. The CDR3 coding sequence is TGTGCCAGTAGTATTCGGCGGGGAGAACCCTATGAGCAGTTCTTC.

In DNA, the CDR3 is TGCGCCAGCAGCCTTCTTGGGACTGAATATGGCTACACCTTC. Translating gives CASSLLGTEYGYTF. The chain employs TRBV4-3 and TRBJ1-2; the D gene is possibly TRBD1 (5 bases). CDR3 length: 14 residues. Germline V CDR1 and CDR2: LGHNA, YSLEER. Trimming took 4 bases from V and 5 from J, leaving 14 bases between them.

CDR3 sequence: CASSDGVTEQYF. CDR3 coding DNA: TGTGCCAGCTCCGACGGGGTGACCGAGCAGTACTTC. The chain carries TRBV21-1 and TRBJ2-7; the table gives TRBD2 as D, unverified against the DNA. TRBV21-1 is designated a pseudogene. This CDR3 has 12 amino acids.

J is TRBJ2-7 and V is TRBV13; no reliable D call. The V end lost 7 bases, the J end lost 10 bases, and 17 bases lay between the germline ends. The CDR3 totals 12 residues. Germline CDR1 PRHDT, CDR2 FYEKMQ (reference sequence). The CDR3 loop is CASTLRSGEQYF. The CDR3 nucleotides read TGTGCCAGCACCCTTAGGTCCGGAGAACAGTACTTC.

This clone came up once. The chain recombines TRBV6-1 with TRBJ2-7; TRBD2 matches at 7 bases. The CDR3 runs to 14 residues. The V gene end was trimmed by 5 bases and the J gene end by 5 bases; junction bases not matched to a gene: 9. Looked up from germline, CDR1 is MNHNS and CDR2 is SASEGT. CDR3 amino acids: CASSPRTSFHEQYF. The CDR3, as DNA: TGTGCCAGCAGTCCAAGGACTAGTTTCCACGAGCAGTACTTC.

The rearrangement links TRBV11-2 to TRBJ1-3; no firm D call. V was pared by 3 bases and J by 0 bases, with 6 bases between. Germline CDR1 SGHAT, CDR2 FQNNGV. This CDR3 spans 14 amino acids. This chain's CDR3 is CASSLTNSGNTIYF. CDR3 nucleotides: TGTGCCAGCAGCTTGACAAACTCTGGAAACACCATATATTTT.

The chain combines TRBV27 with TRBJ1-5; 7 positions agree with TRBD1. Germline V gene lookup returns CDR1 MNHEY and CDR2 SMNVEV (reference sequence). The length of the CDR3 is 15 residues. J was trimmed by 1 base and V by 5 bases; bases with no gene match: 5. The CDR3 is CASSPMGQSNQPQHF. The CDR3 bases are TGTGCCAGCAGTCCGATGGGACAGAGCAATCAGCCCCAGCATTTT.

The gene calls are TRBV19 and TRBJ2-3, with 11 positions matching TRBD2. This CDR3 contains 17 residues. Germline-derived CDR1 and CDR2 are LNHDA and SQIVND (reference sequence). V trimming: 1 base; J trimming: 0 bases; junction bases outside the gene matches: 3. CDR3: CASSIGLAGTSTDTQYF. CDR3 DNA: TGTGCCAGTAGTATAGGACTAGCGGGAACTAGCACAGATACGCAGTATTTT.

The chain couples TRBV18 to TRBJ2-2, with 8 bases matching TRBD2. The CDR3 sequence is 13 residues long. Germline CDR1 reads KGHSH; CDR2 reads LQKENI. J was trimmed by 4 bases and V by 8 bases; bases with no gene match: 3. The CDR3 DNA sequence: TGTGCCAGCCAGCGGGAGACCACCGGGGAGCTGTTTTTT. This codes for CASQRETTGELFF.

V and J are TRBV19 and TRBJ2-7; 13 nucleotides agree with TRBD2. CDR3 size: 20 residues. The germline CDR1 and CDR2 sequences are LNHDA and SQIVND (reference sequence). Trimming removed 4 bases from V and 0 bases from J; junction bases left unmatched: 15. This CDR3 is CASSTEYGTSGTYSSYEQYF. CDR3 sequence (DNA): TGTGCCAGTAGTACCGAATATGGGACTAGCGGGACCTACTCCTCCTACGAGCAGTACTTC.

This clone was counted between two and nine times. This chain joins TRBV27 and TRBJ2-7; 8 positions match TRBD2. The CDR3 has 19 residues. J was trimmed by 5 bases and V by 4 bases; bases with no gene match: 22. Germline values: CDR1 MNHEY, CDR2 SMNVEV (reference sequence). CDR3: CASSSAAGQGAGASNEQYF. CDR3 sequence (DNA): TGTGCCAGCAGTTCCGCTGCGGGGCAAGGAGCGGGAGCTTCAAACGAGCAGTACTTC.

This chain links TRBV6-5 with TRBJ1-6, with 7 bases lining up with TRBD1. With V trimmed by 6 bases and J by 9 bases, 11 bases remained unmatched. Germline-derived CDR1 and CDR2 are MNHEY and SVGAGI. The CDR3 extends over 15 amino acids. CDR3 protein: CASSPIRQGISPLHF. DNA for the CDR3: TGTGCCAGCAGCCCGATAAGACAGGGAATTTCACCCCTCCACTTT.

CDR3: CASSSRDSNQPQHF. As DNA, the CDR3 is TGTGCCAGCAGTTCTAGGGACAGTAATCAGCCCCAGCATTTT. V gene TRBV6-5 combines with J gene TRBJ1-5, with 7 bases that match TRBD1. J gave up 4 bases and V 4 bases, and 4 bases lay outside the gene matches. Germline assignment: CDR1 MNHEY and CDR2 SVGAGI. The CDR3 runs 14 residues.

This chain connects TRBV18 to TRBJ2-1, with D possibly being TRBD2 (5 bases). The CDR3 totals 14 residues. Trimming cost V 3 bases and J 4 bases, with 10 bases left between them. The germline CDR1 and CDR2 sequences are KGHSH and LQKENI. The CDR3 bases are TGTGCCAGCTCACCCGCGGGCCAATACAATGAGCAGTTCTTC. Protein sequence: CASSPAGQYNEQFF.

The V and J genes are TRBV19 and TRBJ2-1, with 11 bases identical to TRBD2. The length of the CDR3 is 16 residues. V lost 5 bases to trimming and J lost 6 bases; unmatched junction nucleotides: 9. Germline CDR1 is LNHDA and CDR2 is SQIVND (reference sequence). Here the CDR3 reads CASSPLLAGVFNEQFF. CDR3 DNA: TGTGCCAGTAGTCCCCTACTAGCGGGAGTTTTCAATGAGCAGTTCTTC. The entire variable domain, with the rest obtained from reference TRBV19 and TRBJ2-1, is as follows: DGGITQSPKYLFRKEGQNVTLSCEQNLNHDAMYWYRQDPGQGLRLIYYSQIVNDFQKGDIAEGYSVSREKKESFPLTVTSAQKNPTAFYLCASSPLLAGVFNEQFFGPGTRLTVL.

The CDR3 is CASSVGGTEAFF. In DNA form, the CDR3 reads TGTGCCAGCAGCGTAGGCGGCACTGAAGCTTTCTTT. The chain uses TRBV9 and TRBJ1-1; no clear D. The V gene's germline CDR1 is SGDLS and CDR2 YYNGEE. This CDR3 is 12 amino acids long. Trimming removed 0 bases from V and 4 bases from J, with 4 bases in between. The entire variable domain, with the rest obtained from reference TRBV9 and TRBJ1-1, is as follows: DSGVTQTPKHLITATGQRVTLRCSPRSGDLSVYWYQQSLDQGLQFLIQYYNGEERAKGNILERFSAQQFPDLHSELNLSSLELGDSALYFCASSVGGTEAFFGQGTRLTVV.

The V call is TRBV7-9, the J call TRBJ2-2; 7 bases match TRBD1. J lost 4 bases, V lost 1 base, and 3 bases had no gene match. This CDR3 is built from 15 residues. Germline V lookup: CDR1 SEHNR, CDR2 FQNEAQ (reference sequence). DNA of the CDR3: TGTGCCAGCAGCTTAGGACAGGGAGCCACCGGGGAGCTGTTTTTT. Its protein product is CASSLGQGATGELFF.

The V call is TRBV18, the J call TRBJ1-2, with 7 bases lining up with TRBD1. This CDR3 contains 12 residues. V lost 6 bases and J lost 8; bases outside the gene matches: 6. CDR1 is KGHSH, CDR2 LQKENI, per germline. CDR3 DNA sequence: TGTGCCAGCTCCCCAGGACAGGAAGGCTACACCTTC. This translates into CASSPGQEGYTF. Using reference TRBV18 and TRBJ1-2 for the parts outside the CDR3, the full variable domain is NAGVMQNPRHLVRRRGQEARLRCSPMKGHSHVYWYRQLPEEGLKFMVYLQKENIIDESGMPKERFSAEFPKEGPSILRIQQVVRGDSAAYFCASSPGQEGYTFGSGTRLTVV.